These T cell receptor beta chains were read from a single sample in a study of technical replicates of blood from a handful of donors. Libraries were prepared by immunoSEQ multiplex PCR; TCRdb keeps only in-frame clonotypes and omits some of them. Of 95,000 to 100,000 clones in the sample, almost 96% were seen once. The sample taken for sequencing was T cells isolated from PBMCs. These receptors all come from a human donor in good health. Both conserved end residues are part of each CDR3. A D gene is named only where the DNA matches it firmly. Rows give clone size only sometimes, using once, few, many, or a class for an expanded clone.

D gene: TRBD2; V gene: TRBV7-9; clone size: NA; J gene: TRBJ2-1; CDR3 protein: CASSSAASGRALFNEQFF; CDR3 DNA: TGTGCCAGCAGCTCAGCGGCTAGCGGGAGGGCCCTGTTCAATGAGCAGTTCTTC
D gene: NA; V gene: TRBV7-9; clone size: NA; J gene: TRBJ2-7; CDR3 protein: CASSLNGALDEQYF; CDR3 DNA: TGTGCCAGCAGCTTAAACGGAGCTCTGGACGAGCAGTACTTC
D gene: NA; V gene: TRBV12-5; clone size: NA; J gene: TRBJ1-2; CDR3 protein: CASGLVVQGTIYGYTF; CDR3 DNA: TGTGCTAGTGGTTTGGTAGTTCAAGGGACAATCTATGGCTACACCTTC
D gene: TRBD2; V gene: TRBV11-2; clone size: NA; J gene: TRBJ2-2; CDR3 protein: CASSPGLAGGRYTGELFF; CDR3 DNA: TGTGCCAGCAGCCCCGGACTAGCGGGGGGGCGGTACACCGGGGAGCTGTTTTTT
D gene: TRBD2; V gene: TRBV7-2; clone size: NA; J gene: TRBJ2-5; CDR3 protein: CAGARTSQETQYF; CDR3 DNA: TGTGCAGGGGCTAGGACTAGTCAAGAGACCCAGTACTTC
D gene: NA; V gene: TRBV9; clone size: NA; J gene: TRBJ2-7; CDR3 protein: CASSVANEQYF; CDR3 DNA: TGTGCCAGCAGCGTAGCAAACGAGCAGTACTTC
D gene: NA; V gene: TRBV27; clone size: NA; J gene: TRBJ2-1; CDR3 protein: CASSYQTYNEQFF; CDR3 DNA: TGTGCCAGCAGTTACCAAACTTACAATGAGCAGTTCTTC
D gene: NA; V gene: TRBV5-1; clone size: NA; J gene: TRBJ2-5; CDR3 protein: CASSLTVEETQYF; CDR3 DNA: TGCGCCAGCAGCTTGACTGTCGAAGAGACCCAGTACTTC
D gene: TRBD1; V gene: TRBV4-1; clone size: NA; J gene: TRBJ2-7; CDR3 protein: CASSQFPGQGSYEQYF; CDR3 DNA: TGCGCCAGCAGCCAATTTCCGGGACAGGGTTCTTACGAGCAGTACTTC
D gene: NA; V gene: TRBV7-2; clone size: NA; J gene: TRBJ2-5; CDR3 protein: CASSLGVAETQYF; CDR3 DNA: TGTGCCAGCAGCTTAGGTGTAGCGGAGACCCAGTACTTC
D gene: NA; V gene: TRBV11-2; clone size: NA; J gene: TRBJ1-2; CDR3 protein: CASRRDRLLYTF; CDR3 DNA: TGTGCCAGCAGGCGAGACAGGCTGCTCTACACCTTC
D gene: NA; V gene: TRBV2; clone size: once; J gene: TRBJ1-5; CDR3 protein: CASSEGGIVSNQPQHF; CDR3 DNA: TGTGCCAGCAGTGAGGGAGGGATAGTGAGCAATCAGCCCCAGCATTTT
D gene: NA; V gene: TRBV28; clone size: once; J gene: TRBJ1-4; CDR3 protein: CASSLLWGGSEKLFF; CDR3 DNA: TGTGCCAGCAGTTTATTATGGGGTGGGAGTGAAAAACTGTTTTTT
D gene: NA; V gene: TRBV15; clone size: NA; J gene: TRBJ2-3; CDR3 protein: CATGVEVERDTQYF; CDR3 DNA: TGTGCCACCGGCGTCGAGGTGGAGCGGGATACGCAGTATTTT
D gene: NA; V gene: TRBV2; clone size: NA; J gene: TRBJ2-1; CDR3 protein: CASTLRQSLDEQFF; CDR3 DNA: TGTGCCAGCACCCTACGACAATCGCTGGATGAGCAGTTCTTC
D gene: NA; V gene: TRBV30; clone size: NA; J gene: TRBJ2-5; CDR3 protein: CAWSALWVREQETQYF; CDR3 DNA: TGTGCCTGGAGTGCCCTTTGGGTTAGGGAGCAAGAGACCCAGTACTTC
D gene: NA; V gene: TRBV28; clone size: NA; J gene: TRBJ2-1; CDR3 protein: CASSITGPQGNEQFF; CDR3 DNA: TGTGCCAGCAGTATCACAGGCCCCCAGGGCAATGAGCAGTTCTTC
D gene: NA; V gene: TRBV7-9; clone size: NA; J gene: TRBJ1-4; CDR3 protein: CASSLWGEKLFF; CDR3 DNA: TGTGCCAGCAGCTTATGGGGCGAAAAACTGTTTTTT
D gene: TRBD1; V gene: TRBV5-1; clone size: NA; J gene: TRBJ2-5; CDR3 protein: CATSTGIQETQYF; CDR3 DNA: TGCGCCACCTCGACAGGGATCCAAGAGACCCAGTACTTC
D gene: NA; V gene: TRBV6-1; clone size: NA; J gene: TRBJ1-5; CDR3 protein: CASSEARGGGDWHF; CDR3 DNA: TGTGCCAGCAGTGAAGCGCGGGGCGGGGGCGATTGGCATTTT
D gene: NA; V gene: TRBV9; clone size: once; J gene: TRBJ2-3; CDR3 protein: CASSVQGVGTDTQYF; CDR3 DNA: TGTGCCAGCAGCGTACAGGGTGTTGGCACAGATACGCAGTATTTT
D gene: TRBD2; V gene: TRBV7-3; clone size: NA; J gene: TRBJ2-1; CDR3 protein: CASSLRGRGEQFF; CDR3 DNA: TGTGCCAGCAGCTTACGAGGGAGGGGTGAGCAGTTCTTC
D gene: NA; V gene: TRBV7-9; clone size: NA; J gene: TRBJ1-2; CDR3 protein: CASSLARTGNYGYTF; CDR3 DNA: TGTGCCAGCAGCTTAGCTCGTACAGGGAACTATGGCTACACCTTC
D gene: NA; V gene: TRBV27; clone size: NA; J gene: TRBJ2-7; CDR3 protein: CASSTDRSSYEQYF; CDR3 DNA: TGTGCCAGCAGCACAGACAGATCCTCCTACGAGCAGTACTTC
D gene: NA; V gene: TRBV5-6; clone size: NA; J gene: TRBJ2-5; CDR3 protein: CASSLVTGRETQYF; CDR3 DNA: TGTGCCAGCAGCTTGGTGACCGGGAGAGAGACCCAGTACTTC